This T cell receptor beta chain is from a study of pediatric ulcerative colitis. TCRdb keeps only in-frame clones here, not all; method: immunoSEQ multiplex PCR. Found here are under 20,000 clones, about three quarters of them singletons; the top ten hold about 3%. One to two pinch biopsies were taken from the rectum during colonoscopy. The source material was gut tissue. The receptor comes from a girl between 10 and 17 years old with moderate ulcerative colitis.

The CDR3, as DNA: TGTGCCAGCAGCTTAGCCCCGGGGGCTAATGAAAAACTGTTTTTT. Protein: CASSLAPGANEKLFF. The chain has TRBV7-9 and TRBJ1-4; possible D gene TRBD1, 5 bases. V lost 0 bases to trimming and J lost 3 bases, with 8 bases between them. CDR1 is SEHNR and CDR2 is FQNEAQ in the germline V gene (reference sequence). This CDR3 contains 15 residues.